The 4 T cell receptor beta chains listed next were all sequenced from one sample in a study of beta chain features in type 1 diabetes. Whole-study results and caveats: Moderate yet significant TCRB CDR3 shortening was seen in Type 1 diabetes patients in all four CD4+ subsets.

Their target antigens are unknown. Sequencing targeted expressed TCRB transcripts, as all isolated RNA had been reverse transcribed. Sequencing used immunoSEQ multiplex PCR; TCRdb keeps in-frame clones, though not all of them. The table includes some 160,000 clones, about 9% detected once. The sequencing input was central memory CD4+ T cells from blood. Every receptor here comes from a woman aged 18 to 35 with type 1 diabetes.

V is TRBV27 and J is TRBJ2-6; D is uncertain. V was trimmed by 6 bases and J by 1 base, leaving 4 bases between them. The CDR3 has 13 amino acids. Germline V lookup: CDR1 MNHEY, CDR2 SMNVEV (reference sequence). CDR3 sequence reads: CASRSSGANVLTF. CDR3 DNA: TGTGCCAGCAGATCATCTGGGGCCAACGTCCTGACTTTC.

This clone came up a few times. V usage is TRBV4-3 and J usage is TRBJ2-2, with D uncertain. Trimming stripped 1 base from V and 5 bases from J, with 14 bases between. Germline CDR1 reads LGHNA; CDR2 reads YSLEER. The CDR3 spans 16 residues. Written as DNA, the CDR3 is TGCGCCAGCAGCCAAGCCGGCCCTCGAGGAACCGGGGAGCTGTTTTTT. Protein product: CASSQAGPRGTGELFF.

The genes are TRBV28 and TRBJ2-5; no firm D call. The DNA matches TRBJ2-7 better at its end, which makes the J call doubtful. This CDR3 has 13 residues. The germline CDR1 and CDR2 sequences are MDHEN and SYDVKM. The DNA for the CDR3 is TGTGCCAGCAGTTTGATTGGGGCCTACGAGCAGTACTTC. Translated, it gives CASSLIGAYEQYF.

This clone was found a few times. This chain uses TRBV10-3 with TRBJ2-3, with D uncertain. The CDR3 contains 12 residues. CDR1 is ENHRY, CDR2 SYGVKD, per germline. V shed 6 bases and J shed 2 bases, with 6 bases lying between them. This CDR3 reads CAISGVTDTQYF. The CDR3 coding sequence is TGTGCCATCAGCGGAGTCACAGATACGCAGTATTTT.